Listed here are 25 T cell receptor beta chains from one sample, sequenced in a study of regulatory T cells in long-lasting Graves disease. The time point here: persistent/refractory GD, antithyroid drugs over 5 years with positive TRAb. RNA extracted from PBMCs served as the sequencing template. Arm-PCR of CDR3 regions with iRepertoire HTBI primers generated TCR beta libraries. TCRdb analysed the multiplex PCR reads with MiXCR anew, one entry per CDR3 protein. The table records 600,000 to 850,000 distinct CDR3 sequences, approximately 31% of them present only once. The sample in question was peripheral blood mononuclear cells (PBMCs), obtained when the disease was refractory, from a patient treated with antithyroid drugs. Receptors were obtained from a female donor with Graves disease.

In its sample, this clonotype was seen many times. V and J are TRBV28 and TRBJ2-5; 7 bases are a match to TRBD2. Germline CDR1 reads MDHEN; CDR2 reads SYDVKM. This CDR3 has 17 residues. V shed 1 base and J 4 bases; nucleotides not matched to a gene: 12. CDR3 in DNA: TGTGCCAGCAGTTTATACCGGACTAGGCTCGGCATAGAGACCCAGTACTTC. Translated: CASSLYRTRLGIETQYF.

This clonotype was observed a few times. V and J are TRBV11-1 and TRBJ2-2, with D hard to call. CDR1 and CDR2 from the germline V gene are SGHAT and FQDESV (reference sequence). Trimming took 3 bases from V and 2 from J, leaving 16 bases between them. This CDR3 has 17 amino acids. CDR3 residues: CASSFAGLPSNTGELFF. The DNA of the CDR3 is TGTGCCAGCAGCTTCGCCGGGCTACCGTCCAACACCGGGGAGCTGTTTTTT.

In this sample, this clonotype turned up many times. This chain joins TRBV11-2 and TRBJ2-6, with no clear D. The CDR3 loop spans 14 amino acids. The V gene lost 3 bases and the J gene lost 3 bases, with 6 bases spanning the gap. From germline, CDR1 is SGHAT and CDR2 FQNNGV. The CDR3 DNA reads as TGTGCCAGCAGCTTCCGCGGTGGGGCCAACGTCCTGACTTTC. As protein: CASSFRGGANVLTF. Looking up the rest from reference TRBV11-2 and TRBJ2-6 gives the full variable domain: EAGVAQSPRYKIIEKRQSVAFWCNPISGHATLYWYQQILGQGPKLLIQFQNNGVVDDSQLPKDRFSAERLKGVDSTLKIQPAKLEDSAVYLCASSFRGGANVLTFGAGSRLTVL.

V usage is TRBV7-9 and J usage is TRBJ1-1, with D perhaps matching TRBD1 (6 bases). Trimming shortened V by 5 bases and J by 5 bases, and 12 bases separated the two germline ends. Per the germline V gene, CDR1 is SEHNR and CDR2 is FQNEAQ (reference sequence). The CDR3 loop spans 13 amino acids. CDR3 sequence reads: CASSVEGETEAFF. The DNA of the CDR3 is TGTGCCAGCAGCGTAGAGGGGGAGACTGAAGCTTTCTTT.

Worth noting for this clonotype: A read error may be the cause here, since a much bigger clone is one base away. This sequence joins TRBV5-4 and TRBJ1-5; TRBD1 aligns across 11 bases. The CDR3 loop spans 15 amino acids. Germline trimming cut 4 bases from V and 6 bases from J; bases unmatched to any gene: 6. Germline CDR1 SGHNT, CDR2 YYREEE (reference sequence). The DNA of the CDR3 is TGTGCCAGCAGCGGACAGGGGGCGCGAGGTCAGCCCCAGCATTTT. Translated: CASSGQGARGQPQHF.

This clonotype was observed many times. In nucleotides, the CDR3 is TGTGCCAGCAGTTTCGGAGGGGTGGGGAAGGGCTATGGCTACACCTTC. Its translation: CASSFGGVGKGYGYTF. This chain uses TRBV28 with TRBJ1-2; perhaps TRBD1 as D (5 bases). The V gene lost 3 bases and the J gene lost 4 bases, with 18 bases spanning the gap. From germline, CDR1 is MDHEN and CDR2 SYDVKM. The CDR3 length is 16 residues.

This clonotype was seen a few times. The CDR3 region is CASSRDIDEKLFF. DNA of the CDR3: TGTGCCAGCTCCCGGGACATAGATGAAAAACTGTTTTTT. The chain carries TRBV18 and TRBJ1-4; tentatively, D is TRBD1 (6 bases). The V end was cut by 6 bases, the J end by 6 bases, with 11 bases between. Germline loops: CDR1 KGHSH, CDR2 LQKENI. The CDR3 covers 13 residues.

This clonotype turned up a few times. The V call is TRBV11-1, the J call TRBJ2-2; TRBD2 matches 14 bases. Germline lookup yields CDR1 SGHAT and CDR2 FQDESV (reference sequence). The V and J ends lost 6 bases and 4 bases, in that order; junction bases with no gene match: 10. This CDR3 comprises 18 residues. CDR3 DNA sequence: TGTGCCAGCAGTTTGGGGACTAGCGGGAGAGTCGGCACCGGGGAGCTGTTTTTT. Its translation is CASSLGTSGRVGTGELFF.

The table lists this clonotype with a few counts. The V call is TRBV15, the J call TRBJ2-1; D gene unclear. CDR1 and CDR2 (germline): LNHNV, YYDKDF (reference sequence). Trimming left V 1 base short and J 0 bases short, with 4 bases between. CDR3 length: 14 residues. CDR3 protein: CATSRVGSYNEQFF. In DNA form, the CDR3 reads TGTGCCACCAGCAGAGTGGGCTCCTACAATGAGCAGTTCTTC.

This chain connects TRBV7-9 to TRBJ1-4; 9 positions agree with TRBD1. With V trimmed by 7 bases and J by 6 bases, 12 bases remained unmatched. The germline gives CDR1 SEHNR, CDR2 FQNEAQ (reference sequence). The CDR3 extends over 16 amino acids. The CDR3 is CASTGSDRGSHEKLFF. CDR3 coding DNA: TGTGCCAGCACGGGAAGTGACAGGGGGTCTCATGAAAAACTGTTTTTT.

This clonotype was counted only a few times. The J gene is TRBJ2-5, the V gene TRBV20-1; D remains unclear. V was pared by 2 bases and J by 1 base, with 11 bases between. This CDR3 has 14 residues. CDR1 is DFQATT, CDR2 SNEGSKA, per germline (reference sequence). The CDR3 region is CSARRGLSQETQYF. CDR3 DNA: TGCAGTGCTAGACGTGGGTTGTCCCAAGAGACCCAGTACTTC.

The chain joins TRBV24-1 to TRBJ2-2, with 7 bases matching TRBD1. The V and J ends lost 3 bases and 2 bases, in that order; junction bases with no gene match: 5. The CDR3 sequence is 16 residues long. Germline values: CDR1 KGHDR, CDR2 SFDVKD. The CDR3 reads CATSDADRDNTGELFF. CDR3 nucleotides: TGTGCCACCAGTGATGCAGACAGGGACAACACCGGGGAGCTGTTTTTT.

This clonotype came up many times. The chain recombines TRBV12-3 or TRBV12-4 with TRBJ1-1; 8 bases line up with TRBD1. V lost 6 bases, J lost 8 bases, and 8 bases stayed unmatched. This CDR3 has 13 residues. The CDR3 nucleotides read TGTGCCAGCAGCTTAACAGGGGGAGTCGAAGCTTTCTTT. Its protein is CASSLTGGVEAFF.

A few counts support this clonotype. The V gene is TRBV9, the J gene TRBJ1-2; D perhaps matches TRBD1 (5 bases). The CDR3 has 16 residues. With 2 bases removed from V and 8 bases from J, the gap between germline ends came to 22 bases. Looked up from germline, CDR1 is SGDLS and CDR2 is YYNGEE. This CDR3 reads CASSVRGVGLENGYTF. The CDR3, as DNA: TGTGCCAGCAGCGTGAGAGGGGTCGGCCTAGAGAACGGCTACACCTTC. Full variable domain (missing parts from reference TRBV9 and TRBJ1-2): DSGVTQTPKHLITATGQRVTLRCSPRSGDLSVYWYQQSLDQGLQFLIQYYNGEERAKGNILERFSAQQFPDLHSELNLSSLELGDSALYFCASSVRGVGLENGYTFGSGTRLTVV.

Only a few counts were recorded for this clonotype. The rearrangement uses TRBV7-8 and TRBJ2-7, with D hard to call. Per germline, CDR1 SGHVS and CDR2 FQNEAQ. This CDR3 is built from 14 residues. Trimming removed 2 bases at V and 0 bases at J, with 8 bases between. CDR3 nucleotide sequence: TGTGCCAGCAGCTTACGCACTAACTCCTACGAGCAGTACTTC. It specifies CASSLRTNSYEQYF. Filled out from reference TRBV7-8 and TRBJ2-7, the complete variable domain reads GAGVSQSPRYKVAKRGQDVALRCDPISGHVSLFWYQQALGQGPEFLTYFQNEAQLDKSGLPSDRFFAERPEGSVSTLKIQRTQQEDSAVYLCASSLRTNSYEQYFGPGTRLTVT.

The chain couples TRBV28 to TRBJ2-7; D is unresolved. Germline lookup yields CDR1 MDHEN and CDR2 SYDVKM. V was trimmed by 3 bases and J by 5 bases, leaving 11 bases between them. This CDR3 has 13 amino acids. This CDR3 is CASSFPGSNEQYF. CDR3 nucleotide sequence: TGTGCCAGCAGTTTCCCCGGATCCAACGAGCAGTACTTC.

This clonotype appeared a few times. The CDR3 loop is CASSSPGGSEQYF. The CDR3 coding sequence is TGTGCCAGCAGTTCCCCAGGGGGATCCGAGCAGTACTTC. V is TRBV6-5 and J is TRBJ2-7, with 7 nucleotides matching TRBD1. CDR1 is MNHEY, CDR2 SVGAGI, per germline. V lost 4 bases to trimming and J lost 6 bases; unmatched junction nucleotides: 6. The CDR3 is 13 residues long.

The chain links TRBV9 to TRBJ2-2; no definite D call. Trimming removed 0 bases at V and 4 bases at J, with 10 bases between. CDR3 length equals 15 residues. CDR1 and CDR2 from the germline V gene are SGDLS and YYNGEE. This CDR3 reads CASSVDSQSTGELFF. For the CDR3, the DNA is TGTGCCAGCAGCGTAGATAGTCAGAGCACCGGGGAGCTGTTTTTT.

This sequence joins TRBV16 and TRBJ1-3; D gene uncertain. The germline V and J ends were trimmed by 6 bases and 2 bases, with 8 bases remaining between them. This CDR3 has 13 residues. Germline V gene data show CDR1 as KGHSY and CDR2 as FQNENV. CDR3 sequence: CASRDGAGNTIYF. CDR3 nucleotide sequence: TGTGCCAGCAGAGACGGGGCTGGAAACACCATATATTTT.

The chain has TRBV12-3 or TRBV12-4 and TRBJ2-7; 8 nucleotides match TRBD1. The V and J ends lost 1 base and 5 bases, in that order; junction bases with no gene match: 4. The CDR3 is 14 amino acids. The CDR3 DNA is TGTGCCAGCAGTTTAGACGCAGGGGGCAACGAGCAGTACTTC. Its translation: CASSLDAGGNEQYF.

This clonotype was observed a few times. The chain couples TRBV6-1 to TRBJ1-2; no clear D gene. The V gene lost 5 bases and the J gene lost 7 bases, with 17 bases spanning the gap. From germline, CDR1 is MNHNS and CDR2 SASEGT. This CDR3 has 14 residues. The CDR3 loop is CASSQTGSRSGYTF. CDR3 in DNA: TGTGCCAGCAGTCAAACCGGGTCCCGGTCTGGCTACACCTTC.

This clonotype was seen many times. The chain couples TRBV3-1 to TRBJ1-2; D not resolved. Trimming cost V 6 bases and J 2 bases, with 7 bases left between them. Germline V lookup: CDR1 LGHDT, CDR2 YNNKEL (reference sequence). The CDR3 runs 12 residues. The CDR3 here is CASSPRNYGYTF. The DNA for the CDR3 is TGTGCCAGCAGTCCCCGGAACTATGGCTACACCTTC.

The genes are TRBV28 and TRBJ1-3; D gene unclear. Looked up from germline, CDR1 is MDHEN and CDR2 is SYDVKM. The CDR3 contains 14 residues. Trimming took 7 bases from V and 0 from J, leaving 10 bases between them. The CDR3 loop reads CASTSWDSGNTIYF. In nucleotides, the CDR3 is TGTGCCAGCACCTCCTGGGACTCTGGAAACACCATATATTTT.

The CDR3 nucleotides read TGTGCCAGCAGTTGCTCGCCGGGGGGGGGCTACACCTTC. It translates to CASSCSPGGGYTF. The chain joins TRBV6-2 or TRBV6-3 to TRBJ1-2, with D possibly being TRBD1 (5 bases). From germline, CDR1 is MNHEY and CDR2 SVGEGT. CDR3 length: 13 residues. V was trimmed by 4 bases and J by 8 bases, leaving 14 bases between them.

On this clonotype: A read error may account for a junction end that differs from germline. V gene TRBV27 combines with J gene TRBJ2-7; D may match TRBD1 or TRBD2 (5 bases each). Germline CDR1 and CDR2: MNHEY and SMNVEV (reference sequence). This CDR3 region has 16 residues. The CDR3 nucleotides read TGTGCCAGCAGCGCGGAAGAGGGGATCTTTTCCTACAAGCAGTACTTC. Protein sequence: CASSAEEGIFSYKQYF.